This T cell receptor (beta chain) was obtained from a study of cytomegalovirus exposure and HLA in healthy donors. Study-wide background: The same platform as the roughly 630 first-cohort repertoires was used for the 120 validation repertoires, a later analysis reported.

Germline CDR1 is ENHRY and CDR2 is SYGVKD. This CDR3 is 13 amino acids long. The V end was cut by 0 bases, the J end by 3 bases, with 6 bases between. The method was immunoSEQ multiplex PCR; TCRdb's version includes in-frame clones alone and lacks a portion of them. The sample records about 250,000 clones, roughly nine tenths being singletons. In regard to this clone: No antigen is known for it.

The study, taken as a whole, reports: Some TCR beta chains (around 160 of them) were listed as cytomegalovirus-associated. In vitro assays verified that three CMV-associated chains recognized CMV antigens specifically. Diagnosis of cytomegalovirus status made by the classifier reportedly showed high specificity and sensitivity.

The chain links TRBV10-3 to TRBJ2-7; the D is unclear. This clonotype was sampled from a young man in good health and CMV-seropositive. The sample comprised PBMCs. The CDR3 sequence: CAISESRGYEQYF. Here the CDR3 DNA reads TGTGCCATCAGTGAGTCCCGAGGCTACGAGCAGTACTTC.